This record looks at one TCR beta chain sequence and its context. The data originate from a study of blood T cell repertoires in COVID-19. CDR1 is SGHAT, CDR2 FQNNGV, per germline. The CDR3 totals 19 residues. Trimming removed 1 base from V and 2 bases from J; junction bases left unmatched: 9. Clones were sequenced by immunoSEQ multiplex PCR, and TCRdb holds only the in-frame ones, with some missing. The sample lists 190,000 or so clones; 85% to 90% were seen once. The rearrangement uses TRBV11-2 and TRBJ2-7; TRBD2 aligns across 15 bases. This clonotype was obtained from a woman in her late teens or twenties who had recovered from COVID-19. The specimen was peripheral blood. The CDR3 spells CASSLAPGLAGGGPYEQYV. DNA for the CDR3: TGTGCCAGCAGCTTAGCACCGGGACTAGCGGGGGGAGGCCCCTACGAGCAGTACGTC.